A selection of T cell receptor beta chains follows, all from one sample in a study of blood T cell repertoires in COVID-19. Generated by immunoSEQ multiplex PCR, the TCRdb table keeps only in-frame clones and is missing some. The data hold 400,000 or so clones, with 75% to 90% observed a single time. The sample consisted of PBMCs or T cells enriched from blood (not recorded which). The source is a man aged 25-45 years who had recovered from COVID-19. Both conserved end residues are part of each CDR3. D genes are given only for firm matches. Size values are once, few and many counts, or a class for expanded clones, and some rows have none.

CDR3nt: TGCAGCGTGAGGGGCATATCGGAGGGCGGCGACGCAAGATACAATGAGCAGTTCTTC
CDR3aa: CSVRGISEGGDARYNEQFF
j_gene: TRBJ2-1
d_gene: .
v_gene: TRBV29-1
abundance: .

CDR3nt: TGTGCCAGCCATCAGATGGCGGGAGGCACCGGGGAGCTGTTTTTT
CDR3aa: CASHQMAGGTGELFF
j_gene: TRBJ2-2
d_gene: TRBD2
v_gene: TRBV7-2
abundance: .

CDR3nt: TGTGCCAGTAGTTATATCGTGGCTAGCGGCAATGAGCAGTTCTTC
CDR3aa: CASSYIVASGNEQFF
j_gene: TRBJ2-1
d_gene: TRBD2
v_gene: TRBV19
abundance: once

CDR3nt: TGTGCCAGCAGTAGTACCTGGGGGGACACCGGGGAGCTGTTTTTT
CDR3aa: CASSSTWGDTGELFF
j_gene: TRBJ2-2
d_gene: .
v_gene: TRBV6-5
abundance: .

CDR3nt: TGTGCCAGCAGCTTAGGTACTAGCGTCTTATCAGAGACCCAGTACTTC
CDR3aa: CASSLGTSVLSETQYF
j_gene: TRBJ2-5
d_gene: TRBD2
v_gene: TRBV11-2
abundance: .

CDR3nt: TGTGCTAGTGGTTTGCGGGACTCAGCCTACAATGAGCAGTTCTTC
CDR3aa: CASGLRDSAYNEQFF
j_gene: TRBJ2-1
d_gene: .
v_gene: TRBV12-5
abundance: .

CDR3nt: TGTGCCAGCAGCTTGACAGGCCAACGGACAGGGGTAGAGACCATATATTTT
CDR3aa: CASSLTGQRTGVETIYF
j_gene: TRBJ1-3
d_gene: TRBD1
v_gene: TRBV5-4
abundance: .

CDR3nt: TGTGCCAGCAGCCAGCGAATTAGCTGGGGCTACACCTTC
CDR3aa: CASSQRISWGYTF
j_gene: TRBJ1-2
d_gene: .
v_gene: TRBV3-1/TRBV3-2
abundance: once

CDR3nt: TGTGCCAGCAGCCCCCCTACTCAAGATACGCAGTATTTT
CDR3aa: CASSPPTQDTQYF
j_gene: TRBJ2-3
d_gene: .
v_gene: TRBV7-9
abundance: .

CDR3nt: TGCGCCAGCAGCCAAGAGCGTTCAACGCATCGGTGGCCCCAGCATTTT
CDR3aa: CASSQERSTHRWPQHF
j_gene: TRBJ1-5
d_gene: .
v_gene: TRBV4-1
abundance: .